This entry describes one TCR beta chain. The data were taken from a study of blood T cells in healthy people across ages. Sample-barcoded 5' priming and a J-beta primer mix drove a second PCR of about 7 to 12 cycles. TCRdb called the 5' RACE reads again in MiXCR, with one record for every CDR3 protein. The sample has about 1.7 million distinct CDR3 sequences, roughly 27% seen once; the top ten hold 7.7%. The junction had 10 bases not matched to a gene; V was cut back by 5 bases and J by 4 bases. The CDR3 totals 15 residues. The V gene's germline CDR1 is SGHTA and CDR2 FQGNSA. Sequencing was performed on blood. The V call is TRBV7-2, the J call TRBJ1-2, with 7 bases that match TRBD1. The clonotype comes from a woman aged 30 to 39 in good health. The CDR3 nucleotides are TGTGCCAGCAGCGCAGGACAGGCCGTTACCTATGGCTACACCTTC. Residues: CASSAGQAVTYGYTF.